Presented here are 19 T cell receptor beta chains from one specimen sequenced in a study of T cell responses to AZD1222 COVID-19 vaccine. The assay was immunoSEQ multiplex PCR, and TCRdb's table has in-frame clones only and misses some. The table records tens of thousands of clones, approximately 91% of them present only once. This material consisted of peripheral blood, taken on day 0 of AZD1222 vaccination. These receptors originate from an adult in good health.

The chain has TRBV6-2 or TRBV6-3 and TRBJ1-2; D call uncertain. The ends were cut back, 3 bases at V and 6 bases at J, with 14 bases in the middle. CDR1 MNHEY and CDR2 SVGEGT come from the germline V gene. This CDR3 comprises 14 residues. The CDR3 spells CASSYSPGGNGYTF. The CDR3 DNA is TGTGCCAGCAGTTATAGCCCCGGTGGGAATGGCTACACCTTC.

The chain has TRBV5-1 and TRBJ2-7; D unclear. V was pared by 2 bases and J by 3 bases, with 12 bases between. Germline V CDR1 and CDR2: SGHRS, YFSETQ. This CDR3 is built from 14 residues. Here the CDR3 reads CASSLGQTFYEQYF. Written as DNA, the CDR3 is TGCGCCAGCAGCTTAGGGCAGACCTTCTACGAGCAGTACTTC.

This rearrangement joins TRBV28 to TRBJ2-1, with 8 positions matching TRBD2. V lost 6 bases, J lost 7 bases, and 8 bases stayed unmatched. This CDR3 spans 14 amino acids. The germline V gene encodes CDR1 MDHEN and CDR2 SYDVKM. As DNA, the CDR3 is TGTGCCAGCAGGTCGGGGGGGCCTGGGAATGAGCAGTTCTTC. It specifies CASRSGGPGNEQFF.

The genes are TRBV29-1 and TRBJ2-3; D gene uncertain. This CDR3 has 12 residues. Germline CDR1 SQVTM, CDR2 ANQGSEA. V was cut by 4 bases and J by 2 bases, with 7 bases left in between. CDR3 sequence (DNA): TGCAGCGTTGGTTCCTTCACAGATACGCAGTATTTT. Protein: CSVGSFTDTQYF.

The J gene is TRBJ2-7, the V gene TRBV9; D is uncertain. This CDR3 spans 13 amino acids. Trimming took 0 bases from V and 6 from J, leaving 10 bases between them. The germline CDR1 and CDR2 sequences are SGDLS and YYNGEE. CDR3: CASSVARMSEQYF. The CDR3 nucleotides read TGTGCCAGCAGCGTAGCCCGAATGAGCGAGCAGTACTTC.

On this clone itself: Other DNA variants within this sample encode the same CDR3. The gene calls are TRBV19 and TRBJ1-5; D gene ambiguous. The V end lost 1 base, the J end lost 2 bases, and 6 bases lay between the germline ends. CDR1 LNHDA and CDR2 SQIVND come from the germline V gene (reference sequence). This CDR3 spans 14 amino acids. CDR3 sequence: CASSIVRGNQPQHF. CDR3 DNA: TGTGCCAGTAGTATAGTCAGAGGCAATCAGCCCCAGCATTTT.

Here the CDR3 reads CASSLVQENTEAFF. The CDR3 DNA follows: TGCGCCAGCAGCTTGGTTCAGGAGAACACTGAAGCTTTCTTT. The chain joins TRBV5-1 to TRBJ1-1; no reliable D call. Germline V gene data show CDR1 as SGHRS and CDR2 as YFSETQ. This CDR3 has 14 amino acids. The V end was cut by 0 bases, the J end by 1 base, with 7 bases between.

This clone was detected only once. This chain joins TRBV10-1 and TRBJ2-7; 9 nucleotides align to TRBD1. The CDR3 spans 13 residues. The V and J ends lost 0 bases and 6 bases, in that order; junction bases with no gene match: 0. CDR1 and CDR2 from the germline V gene are WNHNN and SYGVQD (reference sequence). In nucleotides, the CDR3 is TGCGCCAGCAGTGAGTCGACAGGGGGCGAGCAGTACTTC. It encodes CASSESTGGEQYF.

The chain links TRBV30 to TRBJ2-3, with D tentatively TRBD2 (6 bases). The CDR3 spans 12 residues. The V gene's germline CDR1 is GTSNPN and CDR2 SVGIG (reference sequence). The V gene lost 1 base and the J gene lost 6 bases, with 8 bases spanning the gap. DNA of the CDR3: TGTGCCTGGAGTGGTGGGGGGGATACGCAGTATTTT. Translating gives CAWSGGGDTQYF.

V gene TRBV2 combines with J gene TRBJ1-2; a possible D gene is TRBD1 (5 bases). There are 13 residues in the CDR3. Deletions cut 7 bases from V and 8 bases from J, with 17 bases between. Germline V gene lookup returns CDR1 SNHLY and CDR2 FYNNEI. The CDR3 loop is CASTVTEYSGYTF. In nucleotides, the CDR3 is TGTGCCAGCACAGTGACAGAATATAGCGGCTACACCTTC.

V and J are TRBV25-1 and TRBJ1-2; D is unclear. The CDR3 consists of 13 residues. Per germline, CDR1 MGHDK and CDR2 SYGVNS. V was clipped by 2 bases and J by 4 bases, with 8 bases between them. This CDR3 reads CASSELDLYGYTF. The CDR3 coding sequence is TGTGCCAGCAGTGAACTGGACCTCTATGGCTACACCTTC.

The rearrangement uses TRBV13 and TRBJ1-1; D not resolved. CDR1 and CDR2 from the germline V gene are PRHDT and FYEKMQ (reference sequence). V lost 4 bases and J 10 bases, leaving 7 bases between the germline ends. The CDR3 spans 10 residues. The CDR3 loop is CASSSGPAFF. CDR3 coding DNA: TGTGCCAGCAGCTCCGGGCCAGCTTTCTTT. The full variable domain, completed using reference TRBV13 and TRBJ1-1, is AAGVIQSPRHLIKEKRETATLKCYPIPRHDTVYWYQQGPGQDPQFLISFYEKMQSDKGSIPDRFSAQQFSDYHSELNMSSLELGDSALYFCASSSGPAFFGQGTRLTVV.

This sequence joins TRBV28 and TRBJ1-3; tentatively, D is TRBD1 (6 bases). CDR1 MDHEN and CDR2 SYDVKM come from the germline V gene. V dropped 8 bases and J dropped 7 bases, with 15 bases sitting between them. The CDR3 loop spans 13 amino acids. CDR3 in DNA: TGTGCCAGCCACAGGGATGGAAAGAACACCATATATTTT. Protein sequence: CASHRDGKNTIYF.

The V gene is TRBV4-2, the J gene TRBJ2-3, with TRBD2 as a possible D gene (6 bases). This CDR3 region has 15 residues. With 3 bases removed from V and 6 bases from J, the gap between germline ends came to 16 bases. Germline V CDR1 and CDR2: LGHNA, YNFKEQ. CDR3 amino acids: CASSHRPGVGDTQYF. The CDR3, as DNA: TGTGCCAGCAGCCATAGGCCGGGGGTGGGGGATACGCAGTATTTT.

The V gene is TRBV19, the J gene TRBJ1-5; TRBD1 is a possible D gene (5 bases). V was clipped by 3 bases and J by 2 bases, with 17 bases between them. There are 17 residues in the CDR3. Germline loops: CDR1 LNHDA, CDR2 SQIVND (reference sequence). CDR3 in DNA: TGTGCCAGTAGTATTATGATGTCGGCCAGGGGCAATCAGCCCCAGCATTTT. Translated: CASSIMMSARGNQPQHF.

The V and J genes are TRBV24-1 and TRBJ1-5, with TRBD1 identical over 8 bases. The V gene's germline CDR1 is KGHDR and CDR2 SFDVKD. V trimming: 9 bases; J trimming: 3 bases; junction bases outside the gene matches: 3. This CDR3 is 13 amino acids long. CDR3 loop: CATSDRDNQPQHF. The DNA for the CDR3 is TGTGCCACCTCGGACAGGGACAATCAGCCCCAGCATTTT.

The gene calls are TRBV2 and TRBJ2-5; TRBD2 agrees at 13 bases. V lost 5 bases, J lost 2 bases, and 11 bases stayed unmatched. The CDR3 length is 18 residues. Germline V CDR1 and CDR2: SNHLY, FYNNEI. The CDR3 loop is CASSWQRALAGGQETQYF. As DNA, the CDR3 is TGTGCCAGCAGTTGGCAGCGGGCACTAGCGGGGGGGCAAGAGACCCAGTACTTC. Combining the CDR3 with reference TRBV2 and TRBJ2-5 gives the whole variable domain EPEVTQTPSHQVTQMGQEVILRCVPISNHLYFYWYRQILGQKVEFLVSFYNNEISEKSEIFDDQFSVERPDGSNFTLKIRSTKLEDSAMYFCASSWQRALAGGQETQYFGPGTRLLVL.

V gene TRBV18 combines with J gene TRBJ1-5; tentatively, D is TRBD1 (5 bases). Germline loops: CDR1 KGHSH, CDR2 LQKENI. V shed 3 bases and J shed 6 bases, with 15 bases lying between them. The CDR3 spans 15 residues. In nucleotides, the CDR3 is TGTGCCAGCTCACCGGCCATAGGGGATGCTCAGCCCCAGCATTTT. It yields the protein CASSPAIGDAQPQHF.

The chain carries TRBV2 and TRBJ1-4; TRBD1 might be the D (5 bases). This CDR3 comprises 15 residues. Germline CDR1 is SNHLY and CDR2 is FYNNEI. The germline V and J ends were trimmed by 4 bases and 3 bases, with 12 bases remaining between them. The CDR3 nucleotides read TGTGCCAGCAGTGCTACAGGACCCCCTAATGAAAAACTGTTTTTT. Protein sequence: CASSATGPPNEKLFF.